Reported below is one T cell receptor (beta chain). It was during active infection that Seattle patients were enrolled and then longitudinally followed. These data belong to a study of blood T cell repertoires in COVID-19. Study details: Samples came from the United States, Italy and Spain, spanning acute and convalescent COVID-19. T cells, B-cell-depleted T cells, or PBMCs provided the cDNA or gDNA that served as material.

Repertoires were generated with immunoSEQ multiplex PCR, while TCRdb's copy carries only in-frame clones and drops some. The profile shows roughly 350,000 clones, roughly 86% of them singletons. V lost 8 bases and J lost 4; bases outside the gene matches: 5. This CDR3 comprises 13 residues. Per germline, CDR1 LGHDT and CDR2 YNNKEL (reference sequence). V gene TRBV3-1 (or the pseudogene TRBV3-2) combines with J gene TRBJ2-7; TRBD2 aligns across 10 bases. This receptor was taken from a woman in her 70s with COVID-19, enrolled during active disease. The sequencing input was peripheral blood. The CDR3 DNA reads as TGTGCCAGCGGACCTAGCGGGGGTTACGAGCAGTACTTC. This codes for CASGPSGGYEQYF.